Described below is a single T cell receptor (beta chain) sequence and its context. Its antigen is not known. These data originate in a study of T cell responses to AZD1222 COVID-19 vaccine. General observations from the study: White British ancestry dominated among donors, who included more females, and clonal diversity was possibly underestimated. Unmutated variant regions are reportedly targeted by nearly half of spike-specific TCRs. Scientists sampled the repertoires only once the peak T cell response had passed. Receipt of two AZD1222 doses was followed by a rise in Spike-specific TCR breadth and depth.

The CDR3 is 18 amino acids. The V end lost 0 bases, the J end lost 0 bases, and 18 bases lay between the germline ends. Germline V CDR1 and CDR2: SGHNT, YYREEE (reference sequence). Sequencing used immunoSEQ multiplex PCR; TCRdb keeps in-frame clones, though not all of them. Among under 200,000 clones, approximately 94% were seen once, and the ten largest hold 7.5% to 9.5%. This sequence was found in an adult in good health. Sequencing was performed on peripheral blood, taken on day 0 of AZD1222 vaccination. The chain combines TRBV5-4 with TRBJ1-2, with a weak D call TRBD1 (6 bases). The CDR3 loop is CASSLEQGLWAPNYGYTF. CDR3 DNA: TGTGCCAGCAGCTTGGAACAGGGCCTATGGGCCCCTAACTATGGCTACACCTTC.